Here is one T cell receptor beta chain with its context. The V and J ends lost 1 base and 10 bases respectively, with 8 bases between them. Germline CDR1 DFQATT, CDR2 SNEGSKA (reference sequence). The CDR3 contains 11 residues. This sample is drawn from a study of blood T cell repertoires in COVID-19. Study in general: COVID-19 samples collected from the United States, Italy and Spain covered acute and convalescent phases. Sources were T cells, B-cell-depleted T cells, or PBMCs; the material itself was cDNA or gDNA.

In the original analysis: Estimated nucleated cell counts came from reference gene primer amplification. Method: immunoSEQ multiplex PCR; TCRdb's copy keeps in-frame clones and lacks some. For V, J and clone size, that table is used; D and trimming come from the DNA. The repertoire holds tens of thousands of clones, roughly 86% seen once, with over 30% in the top ten. Material for sequencing was peripheral blood. The TCR originated in a man between 65 and 80 years old with acute or convalescent COVID-19. This rearrangement joins TRBV20-1 to TRBJ2-1; D is ambiguous. The CDR3 sequence: CSARVEVEQFF. As DNA, the CDR3 is TGCAGTGCTAGAGTTGAGGTGGAGCAGTTCTTC.